This T cell receptor beta chain was identified during a study of shared clonotypes between healthy human individuals. About the research overall: Three CD4 naive, three CD4 memory, two CD8 naive and one CD8 memory plate were used per donor. Whole-study findings and limits: Limited genetic and exposure-history diversity came from having few donors.

V gave up 6 bases and J gave up 2 bases; unmatched junction bases: 3. The CDR3 has 16 residues. The germline V gene has CDR1 MNHEY and CDR2 SMNVEV (reference sequence). CD45RO-negative CD8 cells positively selected for CCR7 made up the naive population, which excluded terminally differentiated effector memory CD45RA+ cells. Notes on this clone: The antigen is not known. The sample holds other DNA sequences that translate to the same CDR3.

Method: immunoSEQ multiplex PCR; TCRdb's copy keeps in-frame clones and lacks some. Among approximately 2,200,000 clones listed, 93% were seen once. The source material was naive CD8+ T cells from PBMCs. This sequence was found in a man aged 18 to 35 in good health. Some clones in this sample may be carry-over from other donors' samples. This chain joins TRBV27 and TRBJ2-6, with 11 bases lining up with TRBD1. As DNA, the CDR3 is TGTGCCAGCAGCCAGGGACAGGGGGCTGGGGCCAACGTCCTGACTTTC. Its translation: CASSQGQGAGANVLTF.